This entry describes one T cell receptor beta chain. Its antigen is undetermined. These data belong to a study of T cells in Graves' hyperthyroidism and ophthalmopathy. Study outcomes and limitations: For ophthalmopathy, model prediction preceded onset by a median about 6.4 months.

V gave up 5 bases and J gave up 10 bases, with 14 bases separating them. The germline gives CDR1 MNHGY, CDR2 SVAAGI. This CDR3 spans 12 amino acids. The TCR beta CDR3 regions underwent amplification using RNA transcripts as the source. An initial round of RT-PCR targeting the TCR CDR3 relied on the HTBI primer set. From the multiplex PCR reads, TCRdb called clonotypes with MiXCR, one entry per CDR3 protein. The sample lists 660,000 or so distinct CDR3 sequences, approximately 42% occurring once. The diagnoses drew upon clinical symptoms, serum thyroxine and TRAb, thyroid ultrasound and orbital computed tomography.

The sequenced sample consisted of peripheral blood or thyroid tissue (not recorded which). This chain connects TRBV6-9 to TRBJ1-1; D is undetermined. The clonotype originates from an adult man with Graves' disease, either hyperthyroidism or ophthalmopathy (not recorded which). The CDR3 DNA reads TGTGCCAGCAGTCCCGGTTATCCAAGAGCTTTCTTT. Translated, it gives CASSPGYPRAFF.